This TCR beta chain appears in the sequencing data of a study of cytomegalovirus exposure and HLA in healthy donors. Whole-study results and caveats: CMV serostatus stood as the only immune exposure information on hand.

PCR was performed using 60 Vbeta and 13 Jbeta primers. The protocol was immunoSEQ multiplex PCR, while the TCRdb copy is restricted to in-frame clones and leaves out a portion. The sample consists of more than 200,000 clones, 70% of them appearing once. The V gene lost 5 bases and the J gene lost 5 bases, with 21 bases spanning the gap. The CDR3 covers 16 residues. CDR1 and CDR2 from the germline V gene are SGHVS and FNYEAQ. A word on this clone: The antigen is not known.

The chain has TRBV7-6 and TRBJ2-5; no clear D. Sequenced: PBMCs. The receptor was derived from a man aged 40-49 years in good health and CMV-seropositive. CDR3: CASSAFPRGLPETQYF. The DNA of the CDR3 is TGTGCCAGCAGCGCCTTTCCACGAGGCCTTCCGGAGACCCAGTACTTC.